This T cell receptor (beta chain) originates from a study of cytomegalovirus exposure and HLA in healthy donors. PCR involved 60 Vbeta and 13 Jbeta primers. Assay used: immunoSEQ multiplex PCR; TCRdb lists only in-frame clones, some missing. The table lists some 170,000 clones, 70% to 85% of them singletons. Sequenced sample: PBMCs. The TCR originated in a man younger than 45 in good health and CMV-seropositive.

The CDR3, as DNA: TGTGCCAGCTCACCACCACAGGGTGCGGCCAAAAACATTCAGTACTTC. Translating it yields CASSPPQGAAKNIQYF. V usage is TRBV18 and J usage is TRBJ2-4, with a weak D call TRBD1 (6 bases). The CDR3 runs 16 residues. Trimming shortened V by 0 bases and J by 1 base, and 10 bases separated the two germline ends. Germline CDR1 is KGHSH and CDR2 is LQKENI.